This TCR beta chain is drawn from a study of blood T cell repertoires in COVID-19. As for the study in general: Sites in the United States, Italy and Spain provided acute and convalescent COVID-19 samples. PBMCs, B-cell-depleted T cells, or T cells provided the cDNA or gDNA that made up the material.

Study processing details: Nucleated cell number was recorded as an estimate derived from reference gene primer amplification. The protocol was immunoSEQ multiplex PCR, while the TCRdb copy is restricted to in-frame clones and leaves out a portion. V, J and clone size were drawn from that table, and D and trimming were deduced from the DNA. The table records fewer than 150,000 clones, approximately 86% of them present only once. The material sequenced was peripheral blood. The sequence was collected from a woman between 45 and 65 years old who had recovered from COVID-19.

In DNA, the CDR3 is TGTGCCAGCAGCTTAGGAGGACTAGCGGGAGTCAGCACAGATACGCAGTATTTT. Protein sequence: CASSLGGLAGVSTDTQYF. The chain recombines TRBV13 with TRBJ2-3; TRBD2 aligns across 13 bases. CDR1 and CDR2 from the germline V gene are PRHDT and FYEKMQ (reference sequence). J gave up 0 bases and V 0 bases, and 3 bases lay outside the gene matches. The CDR3 is made up of 18 amino acids.